This TCR beta chain was recovered during a study of cytotoxic CD8 clonotypes in ibrutinib-treated CLL. Study background: Among responders, roughly 24 were partial and 2 complete; after median approximately 6 years, around 14 stayed remitted and 12 progressed. Sequenced samples delivered averages of around 250,000 productive templates and around 100,000 productive rearrangements.

TCRdb's table, derived via immunoSEQ multiplex PCR, lists solely in-frame clones and lacks some. This sample yields around 42,000 clones, of which approximately 65% are seen a single time; 20% to 25% belongs to the top ten. This clone was seen only a few times. The germline V gene has CDR1 GTSNPN and CDR2 SVGIG (reference sequence). Trimming cost V 3 bases and J 3 bases, with 6 bases left between them. The CDR3 is made up of 12 amino acids. This TCR was recovered from a human donor with chronic lymphocytic leukemia. V gene TRBV30 combines with J gene TRBJ1-3; D unclear. Sample: PBMCs, taken after 24 months of ibrutinib treatment. The CDR3 is CAWSPDGNTIYF. CDR3 DNA sequence: TGTGCCTGGAGCCCGGATGGAAACACCATATATTTT.